These 13 T cell receptor beta chains originate from one sample sequenced in a study of blood T cell repertoires in COVID-19. The method was immunoSEQ multiplex PCR; TCRdb's version includes in-frame clones alone and lacks a portion of them. This table has some 55,000 clones, 77% appearing once. Sample: peripheral blood. The receptors come from a man aged 70-80 years with active or convalescent COVID-19.

This rearrangement joins TRBV6-4 to TRBJ2-1, with a possible D match to TRBD1 (6 bases). Germline-derived CDR1 and CDR2 are MRHNA and SNTAGT. V lost 2 bases and J 9 bases, leaving 14 bases between the germline ends. The CDR3 contains 14 residues. In nucleotides, the CDR3 is TGTGCCAGCAGTGACCCTTTACAGGGAATTGAGCAGTTCTTC. This gives the protein CASSDPLQGIEQFF.

The CDR3 DNA reads as TGCGCCAGCAGCTTGGACAGGGTTGGAACTGAAGCTTTCTTT. It translates to CASSLDRVGTEAFF. This rearrangement joins TRBV5-1 to TRBJ1-1, with D perhaps TRBD1 (6 bases). This CDR3 has 14 residues. V gave up 0 bases and J gave up 5 bases, with 11 bases separating them. Germline CDR1 is SGHRS and CDR2 is YFSETQ.

This rearrangement joins TRBV5-5 to TRBJ2-7; the match to TRBD2 covers 7 bases. The J segment lost 0 bases and the V segment lost 4 bases, leaving 10 bases of the junction unmatched. This CDR3 has 16 amino acids. In germline, CDR1 is SGHKS, CDR2 YYEKEE (reference sequence). This CDR3 reads CASSPGPAGISYEQYF. The CDR3 DNA follows: TGTGCCAGCAGCCCGGGCCCAGCGGGGATCTCCTACGAGCAGTACTTC.

Here the CDR3 reads CASSLEVRGYGYTF. CDR3 DNA sequence: TGTGCCAGCAGCTTAGAGGTCAGGGGCTATGGCTACACCTTC. V is TRBV7-9 and J is TRBJ1-2, with D tentatively TRBD1 (6 bases). The CDR3 runs 14 residues. Trimming took 1 base from V and 4 from J, leaving 10 bases between them. Germline V gives CDR1 SEHNR, CDR2 FQNEAQ (reference sequence).

This clone has only one observation. V gene TRBV27 combines with J gene TRBJ2-7, with 7 bases matching TRBD2. The CDR3 consists of 14 residues. J gave up 2 bases and V 6 bases, and 7 bases lay outside the gene matches. From germline, CDR1 is MNHEY and CDR2 SMNVEV (reference sequence). The CDR3 DNA is TGTGCCAGCAGATCTAGCGGCCAAGCCTACGAGCAGTACTTC. This translates into CASRSSGQAYEQYF.

The rearrangement links TRBV5-4 to TRBJ2-7, with a possible D match to TRBD2 (5 bases). V was cut by 3 bases and J by 0 bases, with 16 bases left in between. The length of the CDR3 is 16 residues. Looked up from germline, CDR1 is SGHNT and CDR2 is YYREEE (reference sequence). CDR3 coding DNA: TGTGCCAGCAGCTCCCGACGGGGAGCCTCCTCCTACGAGCAGTACTTC. Translating gives CASSSRRGASSYEQYF.

The chain carries TRBV10-1 and TRBJ1-4; 7 nucleotides match TRBD1. Germline V gene data show CDR1 as WNHNN and CDR2 as SYGVQD (reference sequence). The CDR3 runs 15 residues. Unmatched junction bases numbered 8, after V lost 2 bases and J lost 8 bases. The DNA for the CDR3 is TGCGCCAGCAGTGAGGGGCAGGGGGGAGGAGAAAAACTGTTTTTT. Residues: CASSEGQGGGEKLFF.

To note about this clone: The same CDR3 arises from other DNA sequences in this sample as well. The chain couples TRBV4-3 to TRBJ2-5; 14 nucleotides agree with TRBD2. Looked up from germline, CDR1 is LGHNA and CDR2 is YSLEER. With V trimmed by 3 bases and J by 5 bases, 5 bases remained unmatched. The CDR3 sequence is 16 residues long. The CDR3 loop reads CASSQGLAGAGETQYF. The CDR3 DNA follows: TGCGCCAGCAGCCAGGGACTAGCGGGAGCGGGGGAGACCCAGTACTTC.

The rearrangement links TRBV7-2 to TRBJ1-1; weak D call: TRBD1 (6 bases). This CDR3 region has 14 residues. The ends were cut back, 1 base at V and 6 bases at J, with 12 bases in the middle. Germline V gives CDR1 SGHTA, CDR2 FQGNSA. This chain's CDR3 is CASSLGGRGSEAFF. The CDR3 region has the DNA TGTGCCAGCAGCTTAGGGGGGAGGGGGTCTGAAGCTTTCTTT.

This rearrangement joins TRBV19 to TRBJ1-5; D not certain. The CDR3 length is 16 residues. Trimming took off 3 bases at V and 7 bases at J, with 19 bases between the two ends. CDR1 is LNHDA and CDR2 is SQIVND in the germline V gene (reference sequence). The CDR3 protein is CASSIWVAGEWQPQHF. As DNA, the CDR3 is TGTGCCAGTAGTATTTGGGTTGCCGGGGAATGGCAGCCCCAGCATTTT.

The DNA of the CDR3 is TGTGCCAGCACCATACTAGCGGGGAGTAATAATGAGCAGTTCTTC. This gives the protein CASTILAGSNNEQFF. The chain carries TRBV6-5 and TRBJ2-1, with 10 bases fitting TRBD2. Germline loops: CDR1 MNHEY, CDR2 SVGAGI. Trimming removed 7 bases from V and 7 bases from J; junction bases left unmatched: 10. The CDR3 is 15 residues long.

As concerns this clone: A junction end diverges from the germline sequence, so it may reflect a read error. The chain combines TRBV7-9 with TRBJ2-5, with a tentative D call TRBD2 (7 bases). Germline assignment: CDR1 SEHNR and CDR2 FQNEAQ (reference sequence). The length of the CDR3 is 15 residues. This CDR3 reads CASTLGGGNKETQYF. In nucleotides, the CDR3 is TGTGCCAGCACCTTAGGGGGGGGGAATAAAGAGACCCAGTACTTC.

V usage is TRBV28 and J usage is TRBJ2-1; 10 bases are a match to TRBD2. With 2 bases clipped from V and 9 bases from J, the junction kept 10 bases outside the gene matches. Germline V lookup: CDR1 MDHEN, CDR2 SYDVKM. The CDR3 runs to 16 residues. CDR3 sequence: CASSLRLAGDLGEQFF. The CDR3 DNA reads TGTGCCAGCAGTTTACGGCTAGCGGGAGATCTAGGTGAGCAGTTCTTC.